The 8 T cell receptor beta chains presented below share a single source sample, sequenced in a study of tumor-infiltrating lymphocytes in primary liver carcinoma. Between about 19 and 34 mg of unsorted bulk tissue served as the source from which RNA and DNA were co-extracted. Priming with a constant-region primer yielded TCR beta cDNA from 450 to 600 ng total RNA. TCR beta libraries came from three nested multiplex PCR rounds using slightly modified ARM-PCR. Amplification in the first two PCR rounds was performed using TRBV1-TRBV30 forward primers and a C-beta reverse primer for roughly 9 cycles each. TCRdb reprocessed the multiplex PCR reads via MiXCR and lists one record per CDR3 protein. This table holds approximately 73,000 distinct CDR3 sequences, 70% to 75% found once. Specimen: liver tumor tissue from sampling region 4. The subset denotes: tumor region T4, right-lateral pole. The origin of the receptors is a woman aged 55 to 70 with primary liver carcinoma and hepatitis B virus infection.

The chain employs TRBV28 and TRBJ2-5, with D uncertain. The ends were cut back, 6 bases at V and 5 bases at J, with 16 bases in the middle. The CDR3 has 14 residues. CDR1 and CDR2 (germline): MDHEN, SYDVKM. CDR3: CASRSRGMPETQYF. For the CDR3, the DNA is TGTGCCAGCAGATCTCGAGGCATGCCGGAGACCCAGTACTTC. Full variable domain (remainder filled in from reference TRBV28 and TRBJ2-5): DVKVTQSSRYLVKRTGEKVFLECVQDMDHENMFWYRQDPGLGLRLIYFSYDVKMKEKGDIPEGYSVSREKKERFSLILESASTNQTSMYLCASRSRGMPETQYFGPGTRLLVL.

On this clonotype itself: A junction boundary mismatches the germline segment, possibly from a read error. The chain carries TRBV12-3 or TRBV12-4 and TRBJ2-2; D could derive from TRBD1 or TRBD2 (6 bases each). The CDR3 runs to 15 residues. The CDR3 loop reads CANSIRKGGTRELFF. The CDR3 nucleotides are TGTGCCAACAGTATTCGAAAGGGGGGCACCAGGGAGTTGTTTTTT.

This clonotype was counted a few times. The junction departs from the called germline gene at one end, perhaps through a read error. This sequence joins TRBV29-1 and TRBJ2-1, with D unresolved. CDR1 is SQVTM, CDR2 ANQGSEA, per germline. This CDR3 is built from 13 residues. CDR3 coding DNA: TGCAGTGTTGCAGAACCAACACAGAATGAGCAGTTCTTC. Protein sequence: CSVAEPTQNEQFF.

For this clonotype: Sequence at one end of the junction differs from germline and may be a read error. The CDR3 bases are TGTGCCTGGGCCCGGGAAGGGACTGGGGCCAACGTCCTAACTTTC. Translating it yields CAWAREGTGANVLTF. The chain combines TRBV30 with TRBJ2-6, with a tentative D call TRBD2 (6 bases). This CDR3 spans 15 amino acids. Germline CDR1 reads GTSNPN; CDR2 reads SVGIG (reference sequence).

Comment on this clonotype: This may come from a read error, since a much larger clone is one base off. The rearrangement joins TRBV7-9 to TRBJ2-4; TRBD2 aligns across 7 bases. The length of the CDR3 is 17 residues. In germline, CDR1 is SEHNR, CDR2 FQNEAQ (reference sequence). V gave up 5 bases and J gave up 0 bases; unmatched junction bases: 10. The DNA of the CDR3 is TGTGCCAGCAGCCCCGGGCGGGGGAAGGTAGCCAAAAACATTCAGTACTTC. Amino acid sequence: CASSPGRGKVAKNIQYF. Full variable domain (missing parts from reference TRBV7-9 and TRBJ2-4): DTGVSQNPRHKITKRGQNVTFRCDPISEHNRLYWYRQTLGQGPEFLTYFQNEAQLEKSRLLSDRFSAERPKGSFSTLEIQRTEQGDSAMYLCASSPGRGKVAKNIQYFGAGTRLSVL.

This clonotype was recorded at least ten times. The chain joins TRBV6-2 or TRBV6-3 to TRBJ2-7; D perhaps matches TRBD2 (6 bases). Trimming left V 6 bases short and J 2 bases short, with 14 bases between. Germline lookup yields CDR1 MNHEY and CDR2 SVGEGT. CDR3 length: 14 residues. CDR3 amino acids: CASSPGLTTYEQYF. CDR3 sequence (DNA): TGTGCCAGCAGCCCGGGACTCACTACCTACGAGCAGTACTTC.

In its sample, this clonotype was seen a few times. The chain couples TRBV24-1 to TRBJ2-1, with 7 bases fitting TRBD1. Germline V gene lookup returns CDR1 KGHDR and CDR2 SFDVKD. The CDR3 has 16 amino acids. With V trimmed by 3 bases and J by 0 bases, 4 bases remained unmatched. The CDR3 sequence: CATSDTSGGSYNEQFF. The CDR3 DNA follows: TGTGCCACCAGTGATACTTCAGGGGGCTCCTACAATGAGCAGTTCTTC.

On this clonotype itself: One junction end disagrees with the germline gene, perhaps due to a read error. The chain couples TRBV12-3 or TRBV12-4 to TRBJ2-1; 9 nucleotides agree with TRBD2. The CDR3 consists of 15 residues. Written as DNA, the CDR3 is TGTGTCAGCAGAAACGAGCGGGAGGCCCCCAATGAGGAGTTCTTC. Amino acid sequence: CVSRNEREAPNEEFF.